The 28 T cell receptor beta chains in this list originate from one sample, sequenced in a study of blood T cell repertoires in COVID-19 (dated by TCRdb to the early 2020s). Libraries were made using the immunoSEQ multiplex PCR assay. TCRdb stores this immuneACCESS table with in-frame sequences only. Part of the clones is absent; in the studies checked, under half of the shortfall reflects unresolved V genes, and no reason is known for the rest. In this sample the table shows 100,000 to 150,000 clones, approximately 90% of which occur a single time. About 27% of the sample is held by the ten biggest clonotypes. Sequencing was done on a sample of peripheral blood. The receptors shown here come from an older man with active or convalescent COVID-19.

The genes are TRBV10-1 and TRBJ2-1; unclear D gene. CDR1 and CDR2 (germline): WNHNN, SYGVQD (reference sequence). Deletions cut 7 bases from V and 2 bases from J, with 15 bases between. The length of the CDR3 is 15 residues. DNA of the CDR3: TGCGCCAGCACTTCGAGTGTGGTCGCCTACAATGAGCAGTTCTTC. Amino acids: CASTSSVVAYNEQFF.

The rearrangement links TRBV19 to TRBJ2-3; tentatively, D is TRBD1 (6 bases). V was cut by 5 bases and J by 2 bases, with 14 bases left in between. The CDR3 sequence is 15 residues long. From germline, CDR1 is LNHDA and CDR2 SQIVND (reference sequence). The CDR3 sequence is CASSPGGTTTDTQYF. The CDR3 region has the DNA TGTGCCAGTAGTCCTGGTGGGACAACCACAGATACGCAGTATTTT.

The chain links TRBV25-1 to TRBJ2-7; D call uncertain. The length of the CDR3 is 13 residues. Germline CDR1 reads MGHDK; CDR2 reads SYGVNS. V was pared by 3 bases and J by 1 base, with 7 bases between. CDR3 nucleotides: TGTGCCAGCAGTGACAGGTCATCCTACGAGCAGTACTTC. Translated, it gives CASSDRSSYEQYF.

The rearrangement links TRBV19 to TRBJ2-2; D is ambiguous. The CDR3 runs to 14 residues. V was pared by 6 bases and J by 1 base, with 9 bases between. Germline V CDR1 and CDR2: LNHDA, SQIVND (reference sequence). For the CDR3, the DNA is TGTGCCAGTAGGCCACACAGGAACACCGGGGAGCTGTTTTTT. Its protein product is CASRPHRNTGELFF.

The chain is built from TRBV28 and TRBJ1-2, with D possibly matching TRBD1 (5 bases). The germline V gene encodes CDR1 MDHEN and CDR2 SYDVKM. CDR3 length: 11 amino acids. CDR3 sequence reads: CGSGGNYGYTF. In nucleotides, the CDR3 is TGTGGGTCCGGGGGTAACTATGGCTACACCTTC.

The sample holds one count of this clone. The rearrangement joins TRBV5-1 to TRBJ2-3, with 8 bases that match TRBD2. CDR1 and CDR2 from the germline V gene are SGHRS and YFSETQ. V dropped 5 bases and J dropped 2; count of bases not matched to a gene: 1. This CDR3 comprises 13 residues. Here the CDR3 reads CASRREATDTQYF. CDR3 DNA: TGCGCCAGCAGGCGGGAGGCCACAGATACGCAGTATTTT.

The gene calls are TRBV10-3 and TRBJ1-1, with 9 bases lining up with TRBD1. Looked up from germline, CDR1 is ENHRY and CDR2 is SYGVKD. The CDR3 runs 13 residues. The V segment lost 8 bases and the J segment 4 bases; nucleotides outside the gene matches: 5. CDR3 sequence reads: CAIGGQGTTEAFF. CDR3 coding DNA: TGTGCCATCGGGGGACAGGGCACCACTGAAGCTTTCTTT.

V is TRBV27 and J is TRBJ2-1; TRBD2 matches at 12 bases. Germline V gives CDR1 MNHEY, CDR2 SMNVEV (reference sequence). J was trimmed by 9 bases and V by 6 bases; bases with no gene match: 12. The CDR3 spans 16 residues. CDR3 DNA sequence: TGTGCCAGCAGGACTATGACTAGCGGGAGATTTTTTGAGCAGTTCTTC. As protein: CASRTMTSGRFFEQFF.

V usage is TRBV7-6 and J usage is TRBJ2-5, with 12 nucleotides matching TRBD2. The CDR3 is made up of 17 amino acids. The J segment lost 5 bases and the V segment lost 5 bases, leaving 12 bases of the junction unmatched. Looked up from germline, CDR1 is SGHVS and CDR2 is FNYEAQ. CDR3 residues: CASSGLQRTSGAETQYF. DNA for the CDR3: TGTGCCAGCAGCGGATTACAGAGGACTAGCGGGGCGGAGACCCAGTACTTC.

The CDR3 DNA reads TGTGCCAGCAGCCAAGTGGGGGGTTGGCGGGGCGCCTACAATGAGCAGTTCTTC. This encodes CASSQVGGWRGAYNEQFF. The chain links TRBV4-2 to TRBJ2-1; a weak D match, TRBD2 (6 bases). Germline V gene lookup returns CDR1 LGHNA and CDR2 YNFKEQ. The CDR3 has 18 amino acids. V lost 1 base to trimming and J lost 2 bases, with 18 bases between them.

The chain carries TRBV15 and TRBJ2-1, with 8 bases lining up with TRBD2. Germline lookup yields CDR1 LNHNV and CDR2 YYDKDF (reference sequence). The CDR3 contains 17 residues. The ends lost 0 bases at V and 6 bases at J; junction bases unmatched: 10. CDR3 sequence (DNA): TGTGCCACCAGCAGAGATAAGGGGCGGGAGGTGAGCAATGAGCAGTTCTTC. It encodes CATSRDKGREVSNEQFF.

This chain connects TRBV7-9 to TRBJ2-5; D is unresolved. Trimming left V 1 base short and J 2 bases short, with 8 bases between. This CDR3 comprises 14 residues. The germline CDR1 and CDR2 sequences are SEHNR and FQNEAQ (reference sequence). CDR3 residues: CASSLERSQETQYF. In nucleotides, the CDR3 is TGTGCCAGCAGCTTAGAGCGTTCGCAAGAGACCCAGTACTTC.

The gene calls are TRBV19 and TRBJ2-4, with 9 bases identical to TRBD1. The CDR3 spans 14 residues. The germline V gene has CDR1 LNHDA and CDR2 SQIVND (reference sequence). The junction had 5 bases not matched to a gene; V was cut back by 6 bases and J by 5 bases. The CDR3 DNA sequence: TGTGCCAGTAGCTCGGGACAGGGTGAAAACATTCAGTACTTC. Its translation is CASSSGQGENIQYF. The full variable domain, in which reference TRBV19 and TRBJ2-4 provide the parts outside the CDR3, is DGGITQSPKYLFRKEGQNVTLSCEQNLNHDAMYWYRQDPGQGLRLIYYSQIVNDFQKGDIAEGYSVSREKKESFPLTVTSAQKNPTAFYLCASSSGQGENIQYFGAGTRLSVL.

The gene calls are TRBV28 and TRBJ2-5, with D uncertain. This CDR3 region has 13 residues. Between the trimmed V and J ends, which lost 5 bases and 5 bases, there was a span of 12 bases. Germline CDR1 and CDR2: MDHEN and SYDVKM. The CDR3 DNA is TGTGCCAGCAGTCCCGGTAGCTGGGAGACCCAGTACTTC. Translating gives CASSPGSWETQYF. Drawing the rest from reference TRBV28 and TRBJ2-5, the complete variable domain is DVKVTQSSRYLVKRTGEKVFLECVQDMDHENMFWYRQDPGLGLRLIYFSYDVKMKEKGDIPEGYSVSREKKERFSLILESASTNQTSMYLCASSPGSWETQYFGPGTRLLVL.

The gene calls are TRBV27 and TRBJ2-7; 9 nucleotides match TRBD1. J was trimmed by 4 bases and V by 3 bases; bases with no gene match: 4. Germline CDR1 is MNHEY and CDR2 is SMNVEV (reference sequence). The CDR3 loop spans 14 amino acids. The CDR3 bases are TGTGCCAGCAGTTTCTGGGACAGGGCTTACGAGCAGTACTTC. This sequence encodes CASSFWDRAYEQYF.

The sample holds a few counts of this clone. V and J are TRBV7-6 and TRBJ2-5, with D possibly being TRBD2 (7 bases). The CDR3 is 17 residues long. The germline V and J ends were trimmed by 1 base and 1 base, with 16 bases remaining between them. The germline gives CDR1 SGHVS, CDR2 FNYEAQ. The CDR3 bases are TGTGCCAGCAGCTTAGGACCCAGGGGCGGGAGCCAAGAGACCCAGTACTTC. Its protein product is CASSLGPRGGSQETQYF.

The chain employs TRBV7-2 and TRBJ1-1; D call uncertain. Germline V lookup: CDR1 SGHTA, CDR2 FQGNSA. V gave up 0 bases and J gave up 6 bases, with 8 bases separating them. The CDR3 covers 13 residues. CDR3 sequence: CASSLAQSAEAFF. DNA for the CDR3: TGTGCCAGCAGCTTAGCGCAGAGCGCTGAAGCTTTCTTT.

The rearrangement uses TRBV4-1 and TRBJ2-1; 12 positions agree with TRBD2. The CDR3 is 16 amino acids. The germline CDR1 and CDR2 sequences are MGHRA and YSYEKL. Trimming at V came to 0 bases and at J to 7 bases, leaving 4 bases not matched to a gene. In DNA form, the CDR3 reads TGCGCCAGCAGCCAAGATGGGACTAGCGGGCTTAATGAGCAGTTCTTC. Translation gives CASSQDGTSGLNEQFF.

The rearrangement joins TRBV18 to TRBJ1-1; D is unclear. The germline gives CDR1 KGHSH, CDR2 LQKENI. V was cut by 6 bases and J by 4 bases, with 12 bases left in between. The length of the CDR3 is 13 residues. CDR3: CASSPLVATEAFF. CDR3 in DNA: TGTGCCAGCTCCCCCCTGGTAGCCACTGAAGCTTTCTTT.

The gene calls are TRBV6-5 and TRBJ1-2; TRBD1 matches 9 bases. Germline lookup yields CDR1 MNHEY and CDR2 SVGAGI. The CDR3 covers 14 residues. J was trimmed by 7 bases and V by 6 bases; bases with no gene match: 9. CDR3 bases: TGTGCCAGCAGACCGGGACAGGGTGGAATTGGCTACACCTTC. This codes for CASRPGQGGIGYTF.

V and J are TRBV7-2 and TRBJ1-1; no reliable D call. The CDR3 runs to 16 residues. The V gene lost 3 bases and the J gene lost 1 base, with 15 bases spanning the gap. Germline assignment: CDR1 SGHTA and CDR2 FQGNSA. The CDR3 DNA follows: TGTGCCAGCAGCTTGAATGCCCCCTCGGGGAACACTGAAGCTTTCTTT. Translated: CASSLNAPSGNTEAFF.

J is TRBJ1-2 and V is TRBV7-2; the match to TRBD1 covers 11 bases. The germline CDR1 and CDR2 sequences are SGHTA and FQGNSA. Trimming at V came to 5 bases and at J to 4 bases, leaving 12 bases not matched to a gene. CDR3 length equals 17 residues. CDR3 sequence (DNA): TGTGCCAGCAGCCCTAGAGGGACAGGGGGATCGGGCTATGGCTACACCTTC. It is translated as CASSPRGTGGSGYGYTF.

V is TRBV5-6 and J is TRBJ1-4; 8 positions agree with TRBD1. Losses at the gene ends were 1 base for V and 8 bases for J; bases not matched to a gene: 7. The CDR3 has 15 amino acids. CDR1 and CDR2 (germline): SGHDT, YYEEEE. CDR3 coding DNA: TGTGCCAGCAGCTTGCTCGGACAGGGAGAAGAAAAACTGTTTTTT. The encoded protein is CASSLLGQGEEKLFF.

J is TRBJ2-5 and V is TRBV11-2, with TRBD2 as a possible D gene (5 bases). CDR1 and CDR2 (germline): SGHAT, FQNNGV. The germline V and J ends were trimmed by 3 bases and 5 bases, with 10 bases remaining between them. The length of the CDR3 is 13 residues. CDR3 coding DNA: TGTGCCAGCAGCTTCCGACGAGGGGAGACCCAGTACTTC. Encoded protein: CASSFRRGETQYF.

Only a few counts were recorded for this clone. The rearrangement uses TRBV7-8 and TRBJ2-6, with TRBD2 matching over 15 bases. The trim removed 5 bases at V and 2 bases at J, leaving 7 bases unmatched. Germline CDR1 and CDR2: SGHVS and FQNEAQ. The CDR3 is made up of 19 amino acids. The CDR3 reads CASSTRTSGRAAGANVLTF. DNA for the CDR3: TGTGCCAGCAGCACTCGGACTAGCGGGAGGGCCGCTGGGGCCAACGTCCTGACTTTC.

The rearrangement links TRBV25-1 to TRBJ1-4, with D hard to call. Trimming took 5 bases from V and 8 from J, leaving 9 bases between them. CDR3 length: 12 amino acids. Germline V gene sequence: CDR1 MGHDK, CDR2 SYGVNS. The CDR3 DNA sequence: TGTGCCAGCAGTTTCAGAGGGGAAAAACTGTTTTTT. This codes for CASSFRGEKLFF.

This clone was counted a few times. The rearrangement uses TRBV18 and TRBJ2-5, with a tentative D call TRBD2 (6 bases). Germline CDR1 reads KGHSH; CDR2 reads LQKENI. The CDR3 is made up of 13 amino acids. V dropped 4 bases and J dropped 2 bases, with 8 bases sitting between them. The CDR3, as DNA: TGTGCCAGCTCACGCGGGGTACAAGAGACCCAGTACTTC. Its translation is CASSRGVQETQYF.

The chain combines TRBV5-6 with TRBJ2-7; D might be TRBD1 (6 bases). This CDR3 is 14 amino acids long. Trimming removed 0 bases at V and 9 bases at J, with 16 bases between. The germline V gene encodes CDR1 SGHDT and CDR2 YYEEEE. The CDR3 spells CASSLGQGSRGQYF. The DNA of the CDR3 is TGTGCCAGCAGCTTGGGTCAGGGGTCCCGGGGGCAGTACTTC. Full variable domain (outside the CDR3, taken from reference TRBV5-6 and TRBJ2-7): DAGVTQSPTHLIKTRGQQVTLRCSPKSGHDTVSWYQQALGQGPQFIFQYYEEEERQRGNFPDRFSGHQFPNYSSELNVNALLLGDSALYLCASSLGQGSRGQYFGPGTRLTVT.